This T cell receptor beta chain is drawn from a study of beta chain features in type 1 diabetes. Study-level points and caveats: Shorter templates might be favored by PCR, and equally so in patients and in controls. Significant though moderate, a shortening of TCRB CDR3s appeared in all four CD4+ subsets of Type 1 diabetes patients. The VDJ junctions of type 1 diabetes patients carried fewer insertions and more deletions.

This clone has more than one count but fewer than ten. Its target is not known. Sorted CD4+ subsets: naive, central memory, regulatory, stem cell-like memory (CD45RO/CCR7/CD25/CD127/CD95/CD27 panel). Expressed TCRB transcripts were sequenced because the entire RNA isolate underwent reverse transcription. Profiled with immunoSEQ multiplex PCR; TCRdb holds only in-frame clones, not every one. The sample consists of approximately 160,000 clones, about 9.8% of them appearing once. The receptor comes from a woman aged 18-29 years in good health. The sequencing sample was made of central memory CD4+ T cells from blood.

CDR3 region: CAWSVQFTEAFF. The CDR3 nucleotides are TGTGCCTGGAGTGTACAGTTCACTGAAGCTTTCTTT. The J gene is TRBJ1-1, the V gene TRBV30; D gene uncertain. V was pared by 0 bases and J by 4 bases, with 6 bases between. The CDR3 sequence is 12 residues long. Germline V lookup: CDR1 GTSNPN, CDR2 SVGIG (reference sequence). Filled out from reference TRBV30 and TRBJ1-1, the complete variable domain reads SQTIHQWPATLVQPVGSPLSLECTVEGTSNPNLYWYRQAAGRGLQLLFYSVGIGQISSEVPQNLSASRPQDRQFILSSKKLLLSDSGFYLCAWSVQFTEAFFGQGTRLTVV.